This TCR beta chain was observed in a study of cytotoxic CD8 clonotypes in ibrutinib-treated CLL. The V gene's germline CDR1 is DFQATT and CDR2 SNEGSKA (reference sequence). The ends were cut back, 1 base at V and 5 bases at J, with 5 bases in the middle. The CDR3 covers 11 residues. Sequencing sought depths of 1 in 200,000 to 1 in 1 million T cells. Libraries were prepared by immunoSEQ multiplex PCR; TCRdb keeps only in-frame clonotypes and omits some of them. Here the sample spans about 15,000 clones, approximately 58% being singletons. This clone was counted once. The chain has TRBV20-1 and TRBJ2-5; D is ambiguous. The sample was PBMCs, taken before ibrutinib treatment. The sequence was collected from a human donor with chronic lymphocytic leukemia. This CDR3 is CSARVGETQYF. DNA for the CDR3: TGCAGTGCTAGAGTCGGGGAGACCCAGTACTTC.